This TCR beta chain was identified in a study of shared clonotypes between healthy human individuals. Findings of the study overall: Relative to memory subsets, naive subsets generally showed larger estimated richness. Depth of sequencing was expected to influence donor clonotype sharing.

This clone is a singleton in its sample. What it binds is not known. Naive CD8 cells lacked CD45RO and underwent positive selection for CCR7, leaving out terminally differentiated effector memory CD45RA+ cells. Only Caucasian adults living in Nashville, Tennessee served as donors. With 6 bases removed from V and 5 bases from J, the gap between germline ends came to 7 bases. CDR1 and CDR2 (germline): SGHAT, FQDESV (reference sequence). The CDR3 spans 12 residues. Several immunoSEQ plates received, in even portions, the genomic DNA of each subset. The assay was immunoSEQ multiplex PCR, and TCRdb's table has in-frame clones only and misses some. This table has over 750,000 clones, around 96% appearing once.

The receptor was isolated from a man under 40 in good health. The specimen was naive CD8+ T cells sorted from blood. The chain couples TRBV11-1 to TRBJ2-2; D not resolved. The DNA of the CDR3 is TGTGCCAGCAGGGGTCCAACCGGGGAGCTGTTTTTT. Protein sequence: CASRGPTGELFF.